Listed here are 32 T cell receptor beta chains from one sample, sequenced in a study of T cell repertoires in cytomegalovirus infection. TCRdb used MiXCR to reprocess the reads, holding one entry per CDR3 protein. The sample holds hundreds of thousands of distinct CDR3 sequences, roughly 24% seen once. Sequencing was carried out using CD8+ T cells from PBMCs. All receptors derive from a human donor in good health (CMV status not recorded). Some clones in this sample may be carry-over from other donors' samples.

Remarks on this clonotype: This may be a read error, as it is one base from a much larger clone. The chain couples TRBV7-9 to TRBJ1-2, with no clear D. Per the germline V gene, CDR1 is SEHNR and CDR2 is FQNEAQ (reference sequence). The CDR3 is made up of 16 amino acids. The CDR3 sequence is CANSFGQALSSPGYTF. The DNA of the CDR3 is TGTGCCAACAGCTTCGGGCAGGCTCTCTCCTCTCCTGGCTACACCTTC.

The count of this clonotype is one. One end of the junction is discordant with germline, which a read error may explain. The rearrangement links TRBV7-9 to TRBJ2-1; possible D gene TRBD2, 5 bases. Germline V gene sequence: CDR1 SEHNR, CDR2 FQNEAQ (reference sequence). This CDR3 has 15 residues. The CDR3 DNA follows: TGTGCCAACAGCCCCGGAGGCGCCGTCTACAATGAGCAGTTCTTC. This codes for CANSPGGAVYNEQFF. The full variable domain, with the rest looked up from reference TRBV7-9 and TRBJ2-1, is DTGVSQNPRHKITKRGQNVTFRCDPISEHNRLYWYRQTLGQGPEFLTYFQNEAQLEKSRLLSDRFSAERPKGSFSTLEIQRTEQGDSAMYLCANSPGGAVYNEQFFGPGTRLTVL.

This clonotype was detected many times. The CDR3 sequence is CASSRTLQNTGELFF. CDR3 sequence (DNA): TGTGCCAGCAGCAGGACCCTACAGAACACCGGGGAGCTGTTTTTT. The chain joins TRBV28 to TRBJ2-2, with D uncertain. The CDR3 covers 15 residues. Germline assignment: CDR1 MDHEN and CDR2 SYDVKM. V shed 6 bases and J shed 1 base, with 12 bases lying between them.

This clonotype was counted many times. The rearrangement uses TRBV28 and TRBJ2-4, with D possibly matching TRBD1 (5 bases). Germline V CDR1 and CDR2: MDHEN, SYDVKM. The V gene lost 4 bases and the J gene lost 8 bases, with 21 bases spanning the gap. The CDR3 spans 16 residues. CDR3 DNA: TGTGCCAGCAGTTCCTTCCTAGGGATCCAAGGGGACATTCAGTACTTC. Amino acids: CASSSFLGIQGDIQYF.

This clonotype has ten or more counts. The V call is TRBV7-8, the J call TRBJ2-1; 8 nucleotides match TRBD2. J was trimmed by 8 bases and V by 6 bases; bases with no gene match: 15. The germline V gene has CDR1 SGHVS and CDR2 FQNEAQ. This CDR3 spans 16 amino acids. The CDR3 is CASRSLAGPSGYEQFF. The CDR3 coding sequence is TGTGCCAGCAGATCCTTAGCGGGGCCAAGCGGGTATGAGCAGTTCTTC. The entire variable domain, with the rest obtained from reference TRBV7-8 and TRBJ2-1, is as follows: GAGVSQSPRYKVAKRGQDVALRCDPISGHVSLFWYQQALGQGPEFLTYFQNEAQLDKSGLPSDRFFAERPEGSVSTLKIQRTQQEDSAVYLCASRSLAGPSGYEQFFGPGTRLTVL.

This clonotype was observed at least ten times. V and J are TRBV7-2 and TRBJ1-2; no definite D call. Per the germline V gene, CDR1 is SGHTA and CDR2 is FQGNSA. V was pared by 5 bases and J by 0 bases, with 10 bases between. This CDR3 has 14 residues. CDR3: CASSPQRTNYGYTF. The DNA of the CDR3 is TGTGCCAGCAGCCCCCAGCGAACTAACTATGGCTACACCTTC. The full variable domain, rest sourced from reference TRBV7-2 and TRBJ1-2, is GAGVSQSPSNKVTEKGKDVELRCDPISGHTALYWYRQSLGQGLEFLIYFQGNSAPDKSGLPSDRFSAERTGGSVSTLTIQRTQQEDSAVYLCASSPQRTNYGYTFGSGTRLTVV.

This clonotype was seen many times. The chain links TRBV7-2 to TRBJ2-1; the match to TRBD2 covers 8 bases. Germline V lookup: CDR1 SGHTA, CDR2 FQGNSA. Trimming cost V 6 bases and J 3 bases; bases outside gene matches: 1. The CDR3 is 13 amino acids. CDR3 loop: CASSSGVYNEQFF. The CDR3, as DNA: TGTGCCAGCAGTAGCGGGGTCTACAATGAGCAGTTCTTC.

In regard to this clonotype: This clone may be a read error of a much larger clone one base away. The genes are TRBV28 and TRBJ2-1; TRBD2 matches at 9 bases. Per the germline V gene, CDR1 is MDHEN and CDR2 is SYDVKM. The CDR3 totals 15 residues. The CDR3 reads CTSSGTAGGDNEQFF. The CDR3 nucleotides are TGTACCAGCAGCGGGACGGCGGGGGGGGACAATGAGCAGTTCTTC. Full variable domain (missing parts from reference TRBV28 and TRBJ2-1): DVKVTQSSRYLVKRTGEKVFLECVQDMDHENMFWYRQDPGLGLRLIYFSYDVKMKEKGDIPEGYSVSREKKERFSLILESASTNQTSMYLCTSSGTAGGDNEQFFGPGTRLTVL.

There are many counts of this clonotype. The junction and the germline gene differ at one end; a read error may be behind it. The V call is TRBV7-2, the J call TRBJ2-3, with 9 bases aligning to TRBD2. Germline V gives CDR1 SGHTA, CDR2 FQGNSA. CDR3 length: 17 residues. CDR3 DNA sequence: TGTGCCAGCACCTTATTTGTGGGACTAGCACGGGGAGATACGCAGTATTTT. Its translation: CASTLFVGLARGDTQYF.

This clonotype was seen a handful of times. The rearrangement links TRBV7-9 to TRBJ2-1; D tentatively reads TRBD1 or TRBD2 (5 bases each). The germline gives CDR1 SEHNR, CDR2 FQNEAQ (reference sequence). The CDR3 runs 15 residues. V was pared by 3 bases and J by 8 bases, with 17 bases between. This CDR3 is CASSLWGNPLDEQFF. CDR3 sequence (DNA): TGTGCCAGCAGCTTGTGGGGGAACCCCTTGGATGAGCAGTTCTTC.

This clonotype has more than one count but fewer than ten. The chain couples TRBV7-2 to TRBJ2-7; possibly TRBD1 for D (5 bases). This CDR3 comprises 15 residues. CDR1 and CDR2 from the germline V gene are SGHTA and FQGNSA. The germline V and J ends were trimmed by 0 bases and 3 bases, with 12 bases remaining between them. CDR3 coding DNA: TGTGCCAGCAGCTTAGCCATGGGGCTACACTACGAGCAGTACTTC. Amino acids: CASSLAMGLHYEQYF.

The chain carries TRBV5-6 and TRBJ2-3; TRBD1 aligns across 9 bases. Looked up from germline, CDR1 is SGHDT and CDR2 is YYEEEE. V was clipped by 3 bases and J by 7 bases; unmatched bases: 9. This CDR3 has 15 residues. This chain's CDR3 is CASSYGGGTGNTQYF. The CDR3 nucleotides read TGTGCCAGCAGCTATGGTGGCGGGACAGGGAATACGCAGTATTTT.

The chain has TRBV14 and TRBJ2-2; a possible D gene is TRBD1 (5 bases). The germline V gene has CDR1 SGHDN and CDR2 FVKESK. Trimming took off 1 base at V and 2 bases at J, with 23 bases between the two ends. This CDR3 is built from 20 residues. In DNA form, the CDR3 reads TGTGCCAGCAGCCAAGTCGCCGAAGCCGTACTGGGGCGAAACACCGGGGAGCTGTTTTTT. Residues: CASSQVAEAVLGRNTGELFF.

V and J are TRBV20-1 and TRBJ1-2; D not resolved. Germline V gene lookup returns CDR1 DFQATT and CDR2 SNEGSKA (reference sequence). Deletions cut 0 bases from V and 4 bases from J, with 9 bases between. The CDR3 has 13 amino acids. CDR3 nucleotides: TGCAGTGCTAGAGAAGCGGGTGCCTATGGCTACACCTTC. Its protein is CSAREAGAYGYTF.

This chain links TRBV20-1 with TRBJ1-4, with D unclear. Germline-derived CDR1 and CDR2 are DFQATT and SNEGSKA (reference sequence). CDR3 size: 11 residues. Trimming removed 5 bases from V and 8 bases from J, with 9 bases in between. This CDR3 reads CSAGIREKLFF. DNA for the CDR3: TGCAGTGCTGGGATAAGGGAAAAACTGTTTTTT.

This clonotype was counted many times. This chain connects TRBV28 to TRBJ1-6; tentative D call: TRBD1 (5 bases). This CDR3 is 19 amino acids long. Germline CDR1 is MDHEN and CDR2 is SYDVKM. Between the trimmed V and J ends, which lost 2 bases and 5 bases, there was a span of 22 bases. CDR3 protein: CASSLEAQGRGRDNSPLHF. Here the CDR3 DNA reads TGTGCCAGCAGTTTAGAGGCCCAGGGTAGGGGAAGGGATAATTCACCCCTCCACTTT.

For the CDR3, the DNA is TGTGCCAGCAGTGGGCGACAGGGCCATTATGACAATGAGCAGTTCTTC. This codes for CASSGRQGHYDNEQFF. The chain uses TRBV27 and TRBJ2-1, with 7 positions matching TRBD1. V was clipped by 5 bases and J by 5 bases; unmatched bases: 12. CDR1 MNHEY and CDR2 SMNVEV come from the germline V gene (reference sequence). The length of the CDR3 is 16 residues.

This chain connects TRBV7-4 to TRBJ1-4, with unresolved D. The CDR3 contains 13 residues. V lost 1 base and J 12 bases, leaving 12 bases between the germline ends. The germline V gene has CDR1 SGHVT and CDR2 SQSDAQ. CDR3 region: CASSLGLPWELFF. The CDR3 DNA is TGTGCCAGCAGCTTAGGGCTGCCTTGGGAACTGTTTTTT.

This clonotype was recorded many times. The V and J genes are TRBV7-2 and TRBJ2-5, with a tentative D call TRBD1 (7 bases). Between the trimmed V and J ends, which lost 1 base and 0 bases, there was a span of 15 bases. CDR3 size: 17 residues. Germline CDR1 and CDR2: SGHTA and FQGNSA. DNA of the CDR3: TGTGCCAGCAGCTTAGGACAGGGACTTCGTTACCAAGAGACCCAGTACTTC. Amino acid sequence: CASSLGQGLRYQETQYF.

As regards this clonotype: A read error may be the cause here, since a much bigger clone is one base away. The chain links TRBV14 to TRBJ1-2; D is uncertain. Germline assignment: CDR1 SGHDN and CDR2 FVKESK. CDR3 length equals 16 residues. Trimming took 1 base from V and 0 from J, leaving 12 bases between them. The CDR3 coding sequence is TGTGCCAGCAGCCAAGTCCACGGACCAGCTAACTATGGCTACACCTTC. As protein: CASSQVHGPANYGYTF.

This clonotype was detected a few times. The CDR3 region has the DNA TGTGCCAGCAGTTACCCGACAGGGAACACTGAAGCTTTCTTT. Translated: CASSYPTGNTEAFF. J is TRBJ1-1 and V is TRBV6-2 or TRBV6-3; TRBD1 is a possible D gene (6 bases). Germline V gene lookup returns CDR1 MNHEY and CDR2 SVGEGT. Trimming pared 2 bases from V and 1 base from J, leaving 8 bases between. The CDR3 loop spans 14 amino acids.

This clonotype was found a few times. The rearrangement joins TRBV9 to TRBJ1-1; TRBD1 is a possible D gene (5 bases). The CDR3 runs to 14 residues. Per germline, CDR1 SGDLS and CDR2 YYNGEE. With 0 bases removed from V and 5 bases from J, the gap between germline ends came to 11 bases. The CDR3: CASSVAGPGTEAFF. Here the CDR3 DNA reads TGTGCCAGCAGCGTAGCAGGGCCAGGGACTGAAGCTTTCTTT.

The chain couples TRBV4-3 to TRBJ2-5; a possible D gene is TRBD2 (5 bases). Trimming removed 0 bases from V and 5 bases from J, with 13 bases in between. Germline-derived CDR1 and CDR2 are LGHNA and YSLEER. The CDR3 runs to 15 residues. Here the CDR3 reads CASSQDIGDRETQYF. CDR3 nucleotides: TGCGCCAGCAGCCAAGATATCGGGGATAGGGAGACCCAGTACTTC.

The sample holds many counts of this clonotype. V gene TRBV7-6 combines with J gene TRBJ2-3; no reliable D call. V was shortened by 2 bases and J by 2 bases, with 11 bases between the two germline ends. From germline, CDR1 is SGHVS and CDR2 FNYEAQ. CDR3 length: 15 amino acids. CDR3 amino acids: CASSLYGRNTDTQYF. The CDR3 DNA reads as TGTGCCAGCAGCTTATACGGCAGAAACACAGATACGCAGTATTTT.

This chain uses TRBV20-1 with TRBJ1-6; 7 bases agree with TRBD1. Losses at the gene ends were 3 bases for V and 1 base for J; bases not matched to a gene: 9. The CDR3 totals 17 residues. Germline V gene sequence: CDR1 DFQATT, CDR2 SNEGSKA (reference sequence). CDR3 amino acids: CSASDRAFRSYNSPLHF. In nucleotides, the CDR3 is TGCAGTGCTAGCGACAGGGCTTTCAGATCCTATAATTCACCCCTCCACTTT.

CDR3: CASSYSIDRGDRTDTQYF. The DNA for the CDR3 is TGTGCCAGCAGTTACTCGATTGACCGGGGGGACCGCACAGATACGCAGTATTTT. The chain employs TRBV6-2 or TRBV6-3 and TRBJ2-3, with 7 positions matching TRBD2. The V gene's germline CDR1 is MNHEY and CDR2 SVGEGT. The CDR3 spans 18 residues. The junction had 10 bases not matched to a gene; V was cut back by 0 bases and J by 1 base.

The rearrangement links TRBV6-2 or TRBV6-3 to TRBJ1-4; D is possibly TRBD1 (6 bases). Between the trimmed V and J ends, which lost 0 bases and 3 bases, there was a span of 14 bases. CDR1 and CDR2 from the germline V gene are MNHEY and SVGEGT. CDR3 length: 17 amino acids. The CDR3: CASSYSTRGQPNEKLFF. DNA of the CDR3: TGTGCCAGCAGTTACTCCACCCGAGGACAGCCTAATGAAAAACTGTTTTTT.

The count of this clonotype is one. A clone one base away is much larger, so this may be a read error. The V gene is TRBV6-5, the J gene TRBJ1-5; D is unclear. The germline V gene has CDR1 MNHEY and CDR2 SVGAGI. Between the trimmed V and J ends, which lost 0 bases and 6 bases, there was a span of 18 bases. The CDR3 sequence is 17 residues long. This CDR3 is CASSYSIEELGIQPQHF. CDR3 nucleotide sequence: TGTGCCAGCAGTTACTCGATAGAAGAATTGGGCATTCAGCCCCAGCATTTT.

This clonotype was recorded a few times. This rearrangement joins TRBV6-2 or TRBV6-3 to TRBJ1-1; D unresolved. The CDR3 spans 11 residues. V was shortened by 7 bases and J by 7 bases, with 10 bases between the two germline ends. CDR1 MNHEY and CDR2 SVGEGT come from the germline V gene. The CDR3 sequence: CASTPGREAFF. The DNA of the CDR3 is TGTGCCAGCACCCCGGGCCGTGAAGCTTTCTTT.

In its sample, this clonotype was seen a few times. The rearrangement joins TRBV4-1 to TRBJ1-5; D ambiguous. V was trimmed by 1 base and J by 4 bases, leaving 8 bases between them. The CDR3 covers 14 residues. Germline CDR1 MGHRA, CDR2 YSYEKL. The CDR3, as DNA: TGCGCCAGCAGCCAAGGGCAGGTAAATCAGCCCCAGCATTTT. Amino acid sequence: CASSQGQVNQPQHF.

This clonotype was observed a few times. This rearrangement joins TRBV20-1 to TRBJ2-2; D remains ambiguous. CDR3 length equals 14 residues. Germline V gives CDR1 DFQATT, CDR2 SNEGSKA (reference sequence). V was shortened by 1 base and J by 3 bases, with 9 bases between the two germline ends. The CDR3, as DNA: TGCAGTGCTAGAGTTAAGGTGTACACCGGGGAGCTGTTTTTT. This encodes CSARVKVYTGELFF.

CDR3 nucleotides: TGCAGTGCTAGAGCCCGGGACAGGGGTGGTGGCTACACCTTC. It encodes CSARARDRGGGYTF. The chain couples TRBV20-1 to TRBJ1-2; 10 bases line up with TRBD1. The CDR3 contains 14 residues. The germline V gene has CDR1 DFQATT and CDR2 SNEGSKA (reference sequence). With 1 base clipped from V and 7 bases from J, the junction kept 6 bases outside the gene matches.